These T cell receptor beta chains were read from a single sample in a study of human T cells and chemical hapten exposure. TCRdb reprocessed the RACE reads via MiXCR and lists one record per CDR3 protein. This sample has about 65,000 distinct CDR3 sequences, with under 7.5% found just once. The sample consisted of whole blood. These TCRs come from a female donor in good health. Some clones in this sample may be carry-over from other donors' samples. Both conserved end residues are part of each CDR3. The D gene is left open where the match is weak. The listing skips clone size in some rows; elsewhere it reads once, few, many or a size class.

j_call clone_size v_call d_call cdr3_aa cdr3_nt
TRBJ2-6 many TRBV28 TRBD1 CATRETGGAPGANVLTF TGTGCCACCCGGGAGACAGGGGGCGCCCCTGGGGCCAACGTCCTGACTTTC
TRBJ2-1 many TRBV4-1 - CASSQVAGEGNEQFF TGCGCCAGCAGCCAAGTGGCAGGGGAGGGTAATGAGCAGTTCTTC
TRBJ2-3 many TRBV20-1 - CSASQGSSNPSPDTQYF TGCAGTGCAAGCCAGGGCAGCAGTAACCCAAGCCCAGATACGCAGTATTTT
TRBJ2-3 few TRBV29-1 - CSVPTPLNTDTQYF TGCAGCGTCCCGACTCCTTTAAACACAGATACGCAGTATTTT
TRBJ1-2 - TRBV24-1 - CATSDPKTNYGYTF TGTGCCACCAGTGACCCCAAAACTAACTATGGCTACACCTTC
TRBJ2-7 many TRBV20-1 - CSARKTGDDLSYEQYF TGCAGTGCTAGGAAGACCGGGGACGACCTATCCTACGAGCAGTACTTC
TRBJ1-6 - TRBV9 - CASSVGGNSPLHF TGTGCCAGCAGCGTAGGAGGGAATTCACCCCTCCACTTT
TRBJ2-2 few TRBV28 - CASSFDNTGELFF TGTGCCAGCAGTTTTGATAACACCGGGGAGCTGTTTTTT
TRBJ2-1 many TRBV6-2/TRBV6-3 TRBD1 CATDRGSAHLDEQFF TGTGCCACCGACAGGGGTAGCGCTCACTTAGATGAGCAGTTCTTC
TRBJ1-1 many TRBV20-1 TRBD1 CSARDLFTGGTEAFF TGCAGTGCTAGAGATCTTTTCACAGGGGGCACTGAAGCTTTCTTT
TRBJ2-2 many TRBV7-2 - CASSRDWNTGELFF TGTGCCAGCAGCCGGGACTGGAACACCGGGGAGCTGTTTTTT
TRBJ1-1 many TRBV7-9 - CASSLLFEGAEAFF TGTGCCAGCAGCTTATTGTTCGAGGGAGCTGAAGCTTTCTTT
TRBJ2-3 many TRBV4-2 TRBD1 CASSHPGQGANTDTQYF TGTGCCAGCAGCCATCCCGGACAGGGGGCGAACACAGATACGCAGTATTTT
TRBJ1-1 - TRBV5-5 - CASSLSEYENTEAFF TGTGCCAGCAGCTTGTCTGAGTATGAGAACACTGAAGCTTTCTTT
TRBJ2-7 many TRBV10-1 TRBD1 CASSLDRGRSEQYF TGCGCCAGCAGCCTGGACAGGGGGCGAAGCGAGCAGTACTTC
TRBJ1-5 few TRBV28 - CATSGHQPQHF TGTGCCACCAGCGGTCATCAGCCCCAGCATTTT
TRBJ2-3 - TRBV7-3 - CASSLLGAPDTQYF TGTGCCAGCAGCCTCTTAGGGGCGCCAGATACGCAGTATTTT
TRBJ2-7 many TRBV29-1 TRBD2 CSVEMAGGYYEQYF TGCAGCGTTGAAATGGCGGGAGGGTATTACGAGCAGTACTTC
TRBJ2-1 - TRBV5-4 TRBD2 CASSLAAGGPYNEQFF TGTGCCAGCAGCTTGGCAGCGGGAGGGCCCTACAATGAGCAGTTCTTC
TRBJ2-3 many TRBV12-3/TRBV12-4 - CASSLAQGDTQYF TGTGCCAGCAGTTTAGCCCAGGGGGATACGCAGTATTTT
TRBJ2-7 many TRBV28 - CASSLVRTISSYEQYF TGTGCCAGCAGTTTAGTTAGAACTATTAGCTCCTACGAGCAGTACTTC
TRBJ2-2 many TRBV29-1 TRBD1 CSATSGTGWTGELFF TGCAGCGCCACCTCCGGGACAGGGTGGACCGGGGAGCTGTTTTTT
TRBJ1-5 many TRBV28 - CASSGERRDQPQHF TGTGCCAGCAGCGGGGAGAGGAGGGATCAGCCCCAGCATTTT
TRBJ2-5 - TRBV5-1 TRBD1 CASSPTGTEYQETQYF TGCGCCAGCAGCCCCACCGGGACAGAGTACCAAGAGACCCAGTACTTC
TRBJ2-3 - TRBV6-4 TRBD2 CASSRTSGGTDTQYF TGTGCCAGCAGCCGGACTAGCGGGGGCACAGATACGCAGTATTTT
TRBJ1-2 - TRBV19 - CASSILGTSLGGYTF TGTGCCAGTAGTATACTCGGGACATCTCTCGGTGGCTACACCTTC
TRBJ1-1 few TRBV12-3/TRBV12-4 - CASEVGSTEAFF TGTGCCAGCGAGGTGGGTTCCACTGAAGCTTTCTTT
TRBJ2-3 many TRBV5-1 - CASLLVGTDTQYF TGCGCCAGCCTTCTTGTCGGCACAGATACGCAGTATTTT
TRBJ2-7 many TRBV27 - CASSWAEMGEQYF TGTGCCAGCAGTTGGGCGGAGATGGGCGAGCAGTACTTC
TRBJ1-5 many TRBV2 - CASSDGSGQSQPQHF TGTGCCAGCAGTGATGGATCGGGACAAAGTCAGCCCCAGCATTTT
TRBJ1-2 many TRBV28 TRBD1 CASRTGGLYGYTF TGTGCCAGCCGGACAGGGGGCCTCTATGGCTACACCTTC
TRBJ1-4 few TRBV12-3/TRBV12-4 - CASSSDGKLFF TGTGCCAGCAGTTCCGATGGAAAACTGTTTTTT
TRBJ2-7 - TRBV5-1 - CASSWLGRNF TGCGCCAGCAGCTGGTTAGGACGGAACTTC
TRBJ1-1 few TRBV29-1 - CSVHHTEAFF TGCAGCGTCCACCACACGGAAGCTTTCTTT
TRBJ1-1 many TRBV7-2 TRBD1 CASSLAGTDNTEAFF TGTGCCAGCAGCTTAGCTGGGACAGACAACACTGAAGCTTTCTTT
TRBJ2-3 - TRBV27 TRBD2 CASRAGVDGDTQYF TGTGCCAGCAGAGCGGGAGTGGATGGAGATACGCAGTATTTT
TRBJ2-7 many TRBV7-2 - CASSSGNSYEQYF TGTGCCAGCAGCTCAGGGAACAGCTACGAGCAGTACTTC
TRBJ2-7 many TRBV28 - CASSIAAGREQYF TGTGCCAGCAGTATAGCTGCCGGGAGAGAGCAGTACTTC
TRBJ2-1 few TRBV9 TRBD2 CASSVGWNSGRLSGDNEQFF TGTGCCAGCAGCGTAGGTTGGAATAGCGGGAGGCTCTCAGGCGACAATGAGCAGTTCTTC
TRBJ2-3 - TRBV4-2 TRBD2 CASSLLRLASKGDTQYF TGTGCCAGCAGCCTACTTCGACTAGCGTCGAAAGGTGATACGCAGTATTTT
TRBJ2-2 - TRBV29-1 - CSVEFGDPARRTGELFF TGCAGCGTTGAATTTGGAGACCCCGCTCGCAGGACCGGGGAGCTGTTTTTT
TRBJ2-1 few TRBV5-1 TRBD2 CASSLLALTSGTYNEQFF TGCGCCAGCAGCTTACTAGCCTTGACTAGCGGAACCTACAATGAGCAGTTCTTC
TRBJ2-6 many TRBV5-4 TRBD1 CASSFPAGDGTGLSGANVLTF TGTGCCAGCAGCTTCCCCGCAGGTGACGGGACAGGGCTTTCTGGGGCCAACGTCCTGACTTTC
TRBJ2-7 few TRBV20-1 - CSARNGEGLTYEQYF TGCAGTGCTAGAAATGGTGAGGGACTCACCTACGAGCAGTACTTC
TRBJ2-1 many TRBV7-2 TRBD2 CASSLEAGGRGEQFF TGTGCCAGCAGCTTAGAAGCGGGAGGGCGCGGTGAGCAGTTCTTC
TRBJ1-2 few TRBV28 TRBD1 CASSLSGTDRDGYTF TGTGCCAGCAGTTTATCCGGGACAGACCGGGACGGCTACACCTTC
TRBJ2-1 few TRBV19 TRBD2 CASSISGGLAVYNEQFF TGTGCCAGTAGTATATCGGGGGGACTAGCGGTCTACAATGAGCAGTTCTTC
TRBJ2-7 - TRBV4-2 - CASSPYREWEQYF TGTGCCAGCAGCCCCTACAGGGAATGGGAGCAGTACTTC
TRBJ2-4 - TRBV18 - CASPRDSFNPVAKNIQYF TGTGCCAGCCCCAGAGACTCTTTTAATCCCGTAGCCAAAAACATTCAGTACTTC
TRBJ2-7 many TRBV12-3/TRBV12-4 - CASTPGTALSEQYF TGTGCCAGCACCCCCGGGACGGCCTTGAGTGAGCAGTACTTC
TRBJ1-2 many TRBV9 TRBD1 CASSVGTGANYGYTF TGTGCCAGCAGCGTAGGGACAGGAGCTAACTATGGCTACACCTTC
TRBJ2-7 few TRBV12-3/TRBV12-4 TRBD1 CASSQHRGAYEQYF TGTGCCAGCAGTCAACACAGGGGCGCCTACGAGCAGTACTTC
TRBJ2-7 - TRBV6-1 TRBD1 CASSESNRGRREEQYF TGTGCCAGCAGTGAAAGCAACAGGGGGCGGCGTGAGGAGCAGTACTTC
TRBJ2-1 many TRBV10-3 - CATDDPGSDYNEQFF TGTGCCACTGATGATCCCGGTTCCGACTACAATGAGCAGTTCTTC
TRBJ2-7 many TRBV27 - CASSLSGSEQYF TGTGCCAGCAGTTTATCGGGGTCCGAGCAGTACTTC
TRBJ1-1 few TRBV29-1 TRBD1 CSVGGTGDTEAFF TGCAGCGTTGGTGGGACAGGGGACACTGAAGCTTTCTTT
TRBJ1-5 few TRBV5-8 - CASSYFLGGPNQPQHF TGTGCCAGCAGTTACTTTCTAGGGGGTCCCAATCAGCCCCAGCATTTT
TRBJ2-3 many TRBV27 - CASSGLRRDTQYF TGTGCCAGCAGCGGACTGAGAAGGGATACGCAGTATTTT